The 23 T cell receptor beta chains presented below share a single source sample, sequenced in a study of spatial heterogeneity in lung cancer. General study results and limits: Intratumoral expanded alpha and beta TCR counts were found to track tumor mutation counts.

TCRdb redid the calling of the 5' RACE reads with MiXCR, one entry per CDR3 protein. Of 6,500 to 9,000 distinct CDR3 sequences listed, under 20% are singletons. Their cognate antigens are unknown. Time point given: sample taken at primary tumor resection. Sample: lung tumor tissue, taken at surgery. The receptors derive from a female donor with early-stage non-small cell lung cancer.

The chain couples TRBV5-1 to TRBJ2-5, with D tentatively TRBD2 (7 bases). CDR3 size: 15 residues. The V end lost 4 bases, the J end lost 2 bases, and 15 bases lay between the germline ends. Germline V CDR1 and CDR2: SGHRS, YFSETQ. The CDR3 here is CASSAQGGQQETQYF. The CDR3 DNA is TGCGCCAGCAGCGCACAGGGAGGGCAACAAGAGACCCAGTACTTC.

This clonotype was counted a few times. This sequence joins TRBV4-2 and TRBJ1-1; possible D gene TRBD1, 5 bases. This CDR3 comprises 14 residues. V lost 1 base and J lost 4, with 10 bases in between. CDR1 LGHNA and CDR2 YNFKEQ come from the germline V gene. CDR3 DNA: TGTGCCAGCAGCCAAGTCACAGGTGCCACTGAAGCTTTCTTT. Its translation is CASSQVTGATEAFF.

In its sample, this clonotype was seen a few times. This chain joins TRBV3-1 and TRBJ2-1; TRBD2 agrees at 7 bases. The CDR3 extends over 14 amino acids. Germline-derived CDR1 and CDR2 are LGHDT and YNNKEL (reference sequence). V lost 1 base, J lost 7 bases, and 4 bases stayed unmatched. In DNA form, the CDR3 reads TGTGCCAGCAGCCAAGCGGGGGGAGGGAATGAGCAGTTCTTC. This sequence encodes CASSQAGGGNEQFF.

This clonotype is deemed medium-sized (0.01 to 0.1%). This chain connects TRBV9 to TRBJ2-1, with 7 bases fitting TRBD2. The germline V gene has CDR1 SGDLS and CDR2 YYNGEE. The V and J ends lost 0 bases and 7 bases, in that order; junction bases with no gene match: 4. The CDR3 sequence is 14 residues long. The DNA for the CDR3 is TGTGCCAGCAGCGTAGGGGCGGGGGTAAATGAGCAGTTCTTC. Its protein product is CASSVGAGVNEQFF.

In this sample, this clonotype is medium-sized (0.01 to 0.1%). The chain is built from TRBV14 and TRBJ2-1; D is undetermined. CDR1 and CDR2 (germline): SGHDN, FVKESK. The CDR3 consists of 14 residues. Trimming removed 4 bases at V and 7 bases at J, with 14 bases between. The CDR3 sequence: CASSPRLLGNEQFF. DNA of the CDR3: TGTGCCAGCAGCCCCCGGTTGTTGGGTAATGAGCAGTTCTTC.

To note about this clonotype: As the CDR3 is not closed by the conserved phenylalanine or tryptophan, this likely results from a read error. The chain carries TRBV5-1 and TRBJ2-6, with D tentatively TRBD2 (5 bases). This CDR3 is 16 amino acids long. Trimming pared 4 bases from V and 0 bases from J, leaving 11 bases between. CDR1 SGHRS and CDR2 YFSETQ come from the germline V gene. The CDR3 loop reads CASSPGLFSGANVLTS. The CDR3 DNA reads TGCGCCAGCAGCCCCGGACTGTTCTCTGGGGCCAACGTCCTGACTTCC.

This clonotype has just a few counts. The CDR3 nucleotides are TGTGCCAGCTCGGGACAGGCCGGGGAGCTGTTTTTT. Translation: CASSGQAGELFF. The chain links TRBV12-3 or TRBV12-4 to TRBJ2-2, with 8 bases that match TRBD1. The CDR3 has 12 residues. The V and J ends lost 8 bases and 6 bases, in that order; junction bases with no gene match: 2.

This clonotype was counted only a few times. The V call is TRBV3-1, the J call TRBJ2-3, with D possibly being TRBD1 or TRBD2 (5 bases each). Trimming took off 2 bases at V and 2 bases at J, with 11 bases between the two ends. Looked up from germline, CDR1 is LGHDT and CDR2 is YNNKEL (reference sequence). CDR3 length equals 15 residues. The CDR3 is CASSQWDLSTDTQYF. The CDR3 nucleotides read TGTGCCAGCAGCCAATGGGACCTCTCCACAGATACGCAGTATTTT.

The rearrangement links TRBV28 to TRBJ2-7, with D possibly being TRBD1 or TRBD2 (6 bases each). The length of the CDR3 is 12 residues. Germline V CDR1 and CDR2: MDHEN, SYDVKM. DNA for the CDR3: TGTGTCTCGGGGGCATGGGCCTACGAGCAGTACTTC. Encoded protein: CVSGAWAYEQYF.

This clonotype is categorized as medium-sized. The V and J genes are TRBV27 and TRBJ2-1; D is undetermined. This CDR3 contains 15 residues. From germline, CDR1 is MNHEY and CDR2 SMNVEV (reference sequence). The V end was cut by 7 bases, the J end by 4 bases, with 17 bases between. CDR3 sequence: CASIPLFPSYNEQFF. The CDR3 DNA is TGTGCCAGCATACCACTCTTTCCCAGTTACAATGAGCAGTTCTTC.

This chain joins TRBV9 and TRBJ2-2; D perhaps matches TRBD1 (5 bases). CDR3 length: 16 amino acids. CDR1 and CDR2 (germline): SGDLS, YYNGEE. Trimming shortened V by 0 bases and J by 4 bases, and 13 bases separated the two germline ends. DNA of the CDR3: TGTGCCAGCAGCGTAGCGGCAGGGATCGCCACCGGGGAGCTGTTTTTT. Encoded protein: CASSVAAGIATGELFF.

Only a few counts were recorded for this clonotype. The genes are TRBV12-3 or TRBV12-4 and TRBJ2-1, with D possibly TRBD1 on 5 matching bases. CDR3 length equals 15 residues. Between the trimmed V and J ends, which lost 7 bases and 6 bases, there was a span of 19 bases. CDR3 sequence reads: CASTPPAGSSNEQFF. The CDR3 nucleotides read TGTGCCAGCACCCCCCCTGCAGGGTCGAGCAATGAGCAGTTCTTC.

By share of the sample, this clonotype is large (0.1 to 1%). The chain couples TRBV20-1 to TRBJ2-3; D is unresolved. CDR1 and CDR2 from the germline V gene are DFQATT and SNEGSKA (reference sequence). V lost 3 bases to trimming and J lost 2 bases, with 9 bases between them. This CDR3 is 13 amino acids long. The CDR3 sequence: CSASVLLTDTQYF. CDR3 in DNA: TGCAGTGCTAGTGTCCTCCTCACAGATACGCAGTATTTT.

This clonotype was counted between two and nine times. The CDR3 nucleotides read TGCGCCAGCAGCTTGGATTTGGGGTCGGGCACTGAAGCTTTCTTT. This sequence encodes CASSLDLGSGTEAFF. V gene TRBV5-1 combines with J gene TRBJ1-1, with D hard to call. V lost 0 bases and J lost 4, with 13 bases in between. Looked up from germline, CDR1 is SGHRS and CDR2 is YFSETQ. CDR3 size: 15 residues. Looking up the rest from reference TRBV5-1 and TRBJ1-1 gives the full variable domain: KAGVTQTPRYLIKTRGQQVTLSCSPISGHRSVSWYQQTPGQGLQFLFEYFSETQRNKGNFPGRFSGRQFSNSRSEMNVSTLELGDSALYLCASSLDLGSGTEAFFGQGTRLTVV.

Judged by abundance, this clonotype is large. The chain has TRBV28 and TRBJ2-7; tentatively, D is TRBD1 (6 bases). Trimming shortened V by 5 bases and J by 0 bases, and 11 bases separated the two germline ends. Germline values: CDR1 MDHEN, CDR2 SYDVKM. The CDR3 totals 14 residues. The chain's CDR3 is CASSLTGSSYEQYF. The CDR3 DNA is TGTGCCAGCAGTCTCACAGGGAGCTCCTACGAGCAGTACTTC.

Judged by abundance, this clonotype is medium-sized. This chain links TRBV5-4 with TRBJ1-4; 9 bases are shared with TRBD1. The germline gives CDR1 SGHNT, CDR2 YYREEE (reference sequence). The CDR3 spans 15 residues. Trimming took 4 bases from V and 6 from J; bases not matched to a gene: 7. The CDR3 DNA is TGTGCCAGCAGCGAATCCGGGACAGGGTATGAAAAACTGTTTTTT. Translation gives CASSESGTGYEKLFF.

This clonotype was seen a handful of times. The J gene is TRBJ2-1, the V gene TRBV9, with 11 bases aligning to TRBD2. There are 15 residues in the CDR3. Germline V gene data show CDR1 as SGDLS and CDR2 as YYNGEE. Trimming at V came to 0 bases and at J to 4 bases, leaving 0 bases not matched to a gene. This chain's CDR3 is CASSVASGGYNEQFF. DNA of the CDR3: TGTGCCAGCAGCGTAGCTAGCGGGGGGTACAATGAGCAGTTCTTC. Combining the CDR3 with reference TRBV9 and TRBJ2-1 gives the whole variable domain DSGVTQTPKHLITATGQRVTLRCSPRSGDLSVYWYQQSLDQGLQFLIQYYNGEERAKGNILERFSAQQFPDLHSELNLSSLELGDSALYFCASSVASGGYNEQFFGPGTRLTVL.

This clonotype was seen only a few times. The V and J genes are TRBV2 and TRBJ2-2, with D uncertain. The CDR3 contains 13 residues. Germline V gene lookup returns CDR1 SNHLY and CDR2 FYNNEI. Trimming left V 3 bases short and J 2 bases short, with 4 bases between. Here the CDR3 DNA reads TGTGCCAGCAGTGAGATTAACACCGGGGAGCTGTTTTTT. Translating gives CASSEINTGELFF. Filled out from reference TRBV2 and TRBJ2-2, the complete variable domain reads EPEVTQTPSHQVTQMGQEVILRCVPISNHLYFYWYRQILGQKVEFLVSFYNNEISEKSEIFDDQFSVERPDGSNFTLKIRSTKLEDSAMYFCASSEINTGELFFGEGSRLTVL.

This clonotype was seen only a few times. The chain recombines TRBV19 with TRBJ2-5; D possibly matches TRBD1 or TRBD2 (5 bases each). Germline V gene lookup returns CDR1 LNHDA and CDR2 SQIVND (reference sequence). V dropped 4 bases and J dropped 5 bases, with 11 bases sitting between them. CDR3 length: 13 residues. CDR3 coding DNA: TGTGCCAGTAGTAACCGGGACGCGGAGACCCAGTACTTC. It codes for CASSNRDAETQYF. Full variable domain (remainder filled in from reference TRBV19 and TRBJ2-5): DGGITQSPKYLFRKEGQNVTLSCEQNLNHDAMYWYRQDPGQGLRLIYYSQIVNDFQKGDIAEGYSVSREKKESFPLTVTSAQKNPTAFYLCASSNRDAETQYFGPGTRLLVL.

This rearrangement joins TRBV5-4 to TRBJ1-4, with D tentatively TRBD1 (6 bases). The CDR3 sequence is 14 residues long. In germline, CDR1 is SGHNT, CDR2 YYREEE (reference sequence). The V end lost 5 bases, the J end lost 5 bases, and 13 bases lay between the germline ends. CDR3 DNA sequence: TGTGCCAGCAGGTCCGGGACACAAAATGAAAAACTGTTTTTT. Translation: CASRSGTQNEKLFF.

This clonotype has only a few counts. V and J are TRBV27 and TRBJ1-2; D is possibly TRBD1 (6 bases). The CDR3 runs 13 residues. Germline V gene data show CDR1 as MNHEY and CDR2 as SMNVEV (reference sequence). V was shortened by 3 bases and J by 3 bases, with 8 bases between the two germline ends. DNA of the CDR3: TGTGCCAGCAGTTTCGCAGGGGACTATGGCTACACCTTC. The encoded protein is CASSFAGDYGYTF.

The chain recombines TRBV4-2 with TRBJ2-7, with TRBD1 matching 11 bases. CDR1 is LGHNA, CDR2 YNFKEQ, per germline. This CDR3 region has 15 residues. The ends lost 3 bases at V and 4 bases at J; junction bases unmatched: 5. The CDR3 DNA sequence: TGTGCCAGCAGCCACGGACAGGGGGCGCAGTACGAGCAGTACTTC. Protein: CASSHGQGAQYEQYF.

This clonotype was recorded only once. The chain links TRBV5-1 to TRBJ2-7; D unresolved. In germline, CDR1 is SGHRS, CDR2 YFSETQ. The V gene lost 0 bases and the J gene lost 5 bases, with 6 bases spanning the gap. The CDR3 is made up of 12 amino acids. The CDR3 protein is CASSLAGHEQYF. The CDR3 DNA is TGCGCCAGCAGCTTGGCCGGGCACGAGCAGTACTTC.